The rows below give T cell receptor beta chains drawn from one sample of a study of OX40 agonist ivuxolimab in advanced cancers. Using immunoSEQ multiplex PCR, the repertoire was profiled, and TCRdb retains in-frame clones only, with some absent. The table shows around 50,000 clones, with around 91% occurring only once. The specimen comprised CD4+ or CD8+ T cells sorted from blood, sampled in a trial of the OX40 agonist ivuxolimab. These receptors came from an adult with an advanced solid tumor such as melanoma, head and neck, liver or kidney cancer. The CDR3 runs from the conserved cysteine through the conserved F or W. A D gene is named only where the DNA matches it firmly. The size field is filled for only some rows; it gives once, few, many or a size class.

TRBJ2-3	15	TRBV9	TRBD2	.	TGTGCCAGCAGCGCGGGACTAGCGAGCACAGATACGCAGTATTTT	CASSAGLASTDTQYF
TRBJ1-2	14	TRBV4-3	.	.	TGCGCCAGCAGCCAAGACAGGGCGGGCTATGGCTACACCTTC	CASSQDRAGYGYTF
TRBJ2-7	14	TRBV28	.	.	TGTGCCAGCAGCATTGACACGGCCAGCCTAGAGCAGTACTTC	CASSIDTASLEQYF
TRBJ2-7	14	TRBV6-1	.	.	TGTGCCAGCAGGGGGGAGCGGAACTATCTCCAGCAGTACTTC	CASRGERNYLQQYF
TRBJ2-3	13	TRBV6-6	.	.	TGTGCCAGCAGTTACTCGACCGCAGATACGCAGTATTTT	CASSYSTADTQYF
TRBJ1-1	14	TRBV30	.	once	TGTGCCTGGAGAAAGGGGGGGATGAACACTGAAGCTTTCTTT	CAWRKGGMNTEAFF
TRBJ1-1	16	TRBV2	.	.	TGTGCCAGCAGTGAAGTAATTTGGGGTTCAGACACTGAAGCTTTCTTT	CASSEVIWGSDTEAFF
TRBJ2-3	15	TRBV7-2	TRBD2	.	TGTGCCAGCAGCGGGAGGGGTAGCGGAGAAGATACGCAGTATTTT	CASSGRGSGEDTQYF
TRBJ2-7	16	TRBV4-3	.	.	TGCGCCAGCAGCCGAAAGGGACCGATCCTCACCTACGAGCAGTACTTC	CASSRKGPILTYEQYF
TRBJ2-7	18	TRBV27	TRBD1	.	TGTGCCAGCAGTTTATTTGTACCCGACAGGGGCGCTTCCTACGAGCAGTACTTC	CASSLFVPDRGASYEQYF
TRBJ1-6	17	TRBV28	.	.	TGTGCCAGCAGTTTACTGTGGTCGAGCTCCTATAATTCACCCCTCCACTTT	CASSLLWSSSYNSPLHF
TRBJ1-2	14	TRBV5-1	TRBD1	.	TGCGCCAGCAGCACGGAACAGGGGGCGGATGGCTACACCTTC	CASSTEQGADGYTF
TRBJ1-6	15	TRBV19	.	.	TGTGCCAGTAGTATTGGTAGAGGGGAACCCTCACCCCTCCACTTT	CASSIGRGEPSPLHF
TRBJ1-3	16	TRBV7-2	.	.	TGTGCCAGCAGCCCACGCGGGGCCCGCTCTGGAAACACCATATATTTT	CASSPRGARSGNTIYF
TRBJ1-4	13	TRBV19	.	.	TGTGCCAGTAGCGGTACAACTAATGAAAAACTGTTTTTT	CASSGTTNEKLFF
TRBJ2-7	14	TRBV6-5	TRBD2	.	TGTGCCAGCAGTGGGACTAGGGGTATCTACGAGCAGTACTTC	CASSGTRGIYEQYF
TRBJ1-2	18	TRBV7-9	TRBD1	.	TGTGCCAGCAGCTTAGTTAGGGTAGGGGGACAGGGTGACTATGGCTACACCTTC	CASSLVRVGGQGDYGYTF
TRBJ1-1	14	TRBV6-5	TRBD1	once	TGTGCCAGCAGTGTGACAGGGGGGAACACTGAAGCTTTCTTT	CASSVTGGNTEAFF
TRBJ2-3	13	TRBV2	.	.	TGTGCCAGCAGTAGTTGGGCCAAAGATACGCAGTATTTT	CASSSWAKDTQYF
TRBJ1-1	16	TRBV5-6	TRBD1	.	TGTGCCAGCAGCCCCTCAGGGGGCGCAGCTAGCACTGAAGCTTTCTTT	CASSPSGGAASTEAFF
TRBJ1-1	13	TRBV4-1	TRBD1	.	TGCGCCAGCAGCCAAGGGACAGGGGGTGAAGCTTTCTTT	CASSQGTGGEAFF
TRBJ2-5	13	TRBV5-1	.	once	TGCGCCAGCAGCAGGCAGTTCCAAGAGACCCAGTACTTC	CASSRQFQETQYF
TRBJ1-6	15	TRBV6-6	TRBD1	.	TGTGCCAGCAGTTACGGGACAGAGCTGGGTTCACCCCTCCACTTT	CASSYGTELGSPLHF
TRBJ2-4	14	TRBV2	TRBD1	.	TGTGCCAGCAACGGACAGGTAGCCAAAAACATTCAGTACTTC	CASNGQVAKNIQYF
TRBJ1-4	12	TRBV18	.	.	TGTGCCAGCTCACCAGCGGCTGAAAAACTGTTTTTT	CASSPAAEKLFF
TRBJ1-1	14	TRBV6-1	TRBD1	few	TGTGCCAGCAGTGTGACAGGGGGGAACACTGAAGCTTTCTTT	CASSVTGGNTEAFF
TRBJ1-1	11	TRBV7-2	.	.	TGTGCCAGCAGCTCCCGGGGGGGAGCTTTCTTT	CASSSRGGAFF
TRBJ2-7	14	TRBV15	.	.	TGTGCCACCAGCAGCGGCAGGGGAGTCTACGAGCAGTACTTC	CATSSGRGVYEQYF
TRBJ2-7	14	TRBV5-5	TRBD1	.	TGTGCCAGCAGCGGACAGGGGTCTTTCTACGAGCAGTACTTC	CASSGQGSFYEQYF
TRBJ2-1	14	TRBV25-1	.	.	TGTGCCAGCAGTGAACAGGGTTCCTACAATGAGCAGTTCTTC	CASSEQGSYNEQFF
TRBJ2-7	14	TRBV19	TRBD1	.	TGTGCCAGTAGTATAAGCCGGGACAGGGGCGAGCAGTACTTC	CASSISRDRGEQYF
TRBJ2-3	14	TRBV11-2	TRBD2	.	TGTGCCAGCAGCTATGGACTAGCAACAGATACGCAGTATTTT	CASSYGLATDTQYF
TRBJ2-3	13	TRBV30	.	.	TGTGCCTGGAGTACCCGGGGGGCCGATACGCAGTATTTT	CAWSTRGADTQYF
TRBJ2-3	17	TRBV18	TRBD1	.	TGTGCCAGCTCACTACTGGGACAGGGGAGGTCCACAGATACGCAGTATTTT	CASSLLGQGRSTDTQYF
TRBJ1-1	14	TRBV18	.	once	TGTGCCAGCTCACCGGTGACAGAGAACACTGAAGCTTTCTTT	CASSPVTENTEAFF
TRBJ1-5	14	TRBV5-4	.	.	TGTGCCAGCAGCTTGGACCCGGGGGGTCAGCCCCAGCATTTT	CASSLDPGGQPQHF
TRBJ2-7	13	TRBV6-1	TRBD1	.	TGTGCCAGCAGCCTACAGGGGGATGGGAAGCAGTACTTC	CASSLQGDGKQYF
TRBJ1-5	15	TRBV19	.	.	TGTGCCAGTAGTATGGGGCCCTGGGAGGCTCAGCCCCAGCATTTT	CASSMGPWEAQPQHF
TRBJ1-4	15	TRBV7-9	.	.	TGTGCCAGCAGCTTCCAACAGGGAGGGGGGGAAAAACTGTTTTTT	CASSFQQGGGEKLFF
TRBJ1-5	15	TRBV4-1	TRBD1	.	TGCGCCAGCAGCCCGGGACAGGGCTACAATCAGCCCCAGCATTTT	CASSPGQGYNQPQHF
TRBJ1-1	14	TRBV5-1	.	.	TGCGCCAGCAGCCGGGACACGGGGAACACTGAAGCTTTCTTT	CASSRDTGNTEAFF
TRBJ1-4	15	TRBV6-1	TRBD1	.	TGTGCCAGCAGAGATAGGGGGCACAGGATTGAAAAACTGTTTTTT	CASRDRGHRIEKLFF
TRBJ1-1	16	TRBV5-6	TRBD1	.	TGTGCCAGCAGCCCCCTAGGGACAGGGATGGACACTGAAGCTTTCTTT	CASSPLGTGMDTEAFF
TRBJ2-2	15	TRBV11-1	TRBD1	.	TGTGCCAGCAGGGTGACAGGGGGCAGCGCCGGGGAGCTGTTTTTT	CASRVTGGSAGELFF
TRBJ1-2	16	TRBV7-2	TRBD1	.	TGTGCCAGCAGCTCCACCTCCGGGACAGGCAACTATGGCTACACCTTC	CASSSTSGTGNYGYTF
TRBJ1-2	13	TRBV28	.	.	TGTGCCAGCAGTCCCCCCCATGTCGGCGGCTACACCTTC	CASSPPHVGGYTF
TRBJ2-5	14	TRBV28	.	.	TGTGCCAGCAGTCCCCTACTGACCCAAGAGACCCAGTACTTC	CASSPLLTQETQYF
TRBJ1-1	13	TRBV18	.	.	TGTGCCAGCTCATCCGCCCAGAACACTGAAGCTTTCTTT	CASSSAQNTEAFF
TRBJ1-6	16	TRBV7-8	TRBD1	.	TGTGCCAGCAGCTCGGGACAGGGGGTGAGGAATTCACCCCTCCACTTT	CASSSGQGVRNSPLHF
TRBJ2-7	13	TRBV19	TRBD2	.	TGTGCCAGTAGTCGGGGGGGGAGCTACGAGCAGTACTTC	CASSRGGSYEQYF
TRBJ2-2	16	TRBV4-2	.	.	TGTGCCAGCAGCCAACCGGGACCGATGGAAACCGGGGAGCTGTTTTTT	CASSQPGPMETGELFF
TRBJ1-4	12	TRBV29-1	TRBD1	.	TGCAGCGTTGTCGCAGGGGGAGAAAAACTGTTTTTT	CSVVAGGEKLFF
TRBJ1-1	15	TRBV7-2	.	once	TGTGCCAGCAGCTCAGGTACCGACCCAGGAACTGAAGCTTTCTTT	CASSSGTDPGTEAFF
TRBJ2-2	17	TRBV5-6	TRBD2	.	TGTGCCAGCAGCTCGGTCCGGGCGGGAGGGAACACCGGGGAGCTGTTTTTT	CASSSVRAGGNTGELFF
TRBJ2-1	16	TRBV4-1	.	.	TGCGCCAGCAGCCCCCCCTTTCGGAGTAACTACAATGAGCAGTTCTTC	CASSPPFRSNYNEQFF
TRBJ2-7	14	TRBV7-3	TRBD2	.	TGTGCCAGCAGCTTACGGGAGGGACCCTACGAGCAGTACTTC	CASSLREGPYEQYF